The 20 T cell receptor beta chains below all came from one sample that was sequenced in a study of T cell repertoires in cytomegalovirus infection. The antigens these receptors bind are not known. TCRdb re-analysed the reads in MiXCR, keeping a single row per CDR3 protein. The table has fewer than 900,000 distinct CDR3 sequences, 29% seen once. The sample in question was cultured CD8+ T cells from PBMCs, obtained from culture after CMV antigen stimulation. Source of these receptors: a human donor in good health (CMV status not recorded). Some clones in this sample may be carry-over from other donors' samples.

This clonotype appeared a few times. At one end the junction does not follow the germline gene, possibly because of a read error. The V and J genes are TRBV7-7 and TRBJ2-5; the match to TRBD1 covers 8 bases. CDR1 is SSHAT, CDR2 FNYEAQ, per germline (reference sequence). CDR3 length equals 14 residues. The CDR3 here is CASSLGTGRQTQYF. CDR3 coding DNA: TGTGCTAGCAGCTTAGGGACAGGCCGGCAGACCCAGTACTTC. Together with reference TRBV7-7 and TRBJ2-5, the CDR3 gives the full variable domain: GAGVSQSPRYKVTKRGQDVTLRCDPISSHATLYWYQQALGQGPEFLTYFNYEAQPDKSGLPSDRFSAERPEGSISTLTIQRTEQRDSAMYRCASSLGTGRQTQYFGPGTRLLVL.

The chain is built from TRBV5-4 and TRBJ1-1; D perhaps matches TRBD1 (6 bases). The CDR3 sequence is 14 residues long. Trimming took 3 bases from V and 5 from J, leaving 14 bases between them. Germline CDR1 SGHNT, CDR2 YYREEE (reference sequence). CDR3 region: CASSSSGGLTEAFF. The CDR3 region has the DNA TGTGCCAGCAGCTCGTCCGGGGGCTTAACTGAAGCTTTCTTT.

This chain connects TRBV19 to TRBJ1-1; 8 nucleotides match TRBD1. The CDR3 is 15 amino acids. The V gene end was trimmed by 2 bases and the J gene end by 3 bases; junction bases not matched to a gene: 5. Germline CDR1 LNHDA, CDR2 SQIVND (reference sequence). CDR3: CASSIFPGGYTEAFF. The CDR3 DNA is TGTGCCAGTAGTATATTCCCAGGGGGCTACACTGAAGCTTTCTTT.

V usage is TRBV6-5 and J usage is TRBJ2-3, with TRBD2 matching 9 bases. The germline gives CDR1 MNHEY, CDR2 SVGAGI. There are 16 residues in the CDR3. V dropped 2 bases and J dropped 2; count of bases not matched to a gene: 5. Here the CDR3 reads CASSYTTSGYTDTQYF. DNA of the CDR3: TGTGCCAGCAGTTACACGACTAGCGGTTACACAGATACGCAGTATTTT.

The chain joins TRBV10-3 to TRBJ1-5, with D maybe TRBD1 (5 bases). The CDR3 runs to 15 residues. The V gene's germline CDR1 is ENHRY and CDR2 SYGVKD. Trimming stripped 2 bases from V and 5 bases from J, with 13 bases between. CDR3 DNA: TGTGCCATCAGTGAGCAGGGAACGGTAGATCAGCCCCAGCATTTT. Translation gives CAISEQGTVDQPQHF.

In its sample, this clonotype was seen a few times. V gene TRBV6-2 or TRBV6-3 combines with J gene TRBJ2-4; D is unresolved. CDR1 is MNHEY, CDR2 SVGEGT, per germline. The V and J ends lost 7 bases and 0 bases respectively, with 13 bases between them. CDR3 length: 15 residues. CDR3 nucleotide sequence: TGTGCCAGCACCCTGGGTCGCCTAGCCAAAAACATTCAGTACTTC. This gives the protein CASTLGRLAKNIQYF.

The chain carries TRBV28 and TRBJ1-5; 8 bases match TRBD1. The CDR3 covers 15 residues. Trimming at V came to 7 bases and at J to 5 bases, leaving 10 bases not matched to a gene. CDR1 is MDHEN and CDR2 is SYDVKM in the germline V gene. The CDR3 sequence is CASTAGQGIHQPQHF. CDR3 DNA: TGTGCCAGCACCGCTGGACAGGGAATACATCAGCCCCAGCATTTT.

The V and J genes are TRBV27 and TRBJ1-6; possible D gene TRBD1, 5 bases. Trimming took off 5 bases at V and 8 bases at J, with 25 bases between the two ends. This CDR3 spans 18 amino acids. CDR1 and CDR2 (germline): MNHEY, SMNVEV (reference sequence). CDR3 region: CASSPRSPLGQGDSPLHF. CDR3 DNA sequence: TGTGCCAGCAGTCCCCGCTCGCCGTTGGGCCAGGGAGATTCACCCCTCCACTTT.

V gene TRBV11-2 combines with J gene TRBJ2-2; 8 nucleotides align to TRBD2. The CDR3 extends over 16 amino acids. CDR1 and CDR2 from the germline V gene are SGHAT and FQNNGV. The trim removed 5 bases at V and 0 bases at J, leaving 5 bases unmatched. The CDR3 reads CASSILAGANTGELFF. As DNA, the CDR3 is TGTGCCAGCAGCATCCTAGCGGGCGCGAACACCGGGGAGCTGTTTTTT.

This clonotype showed up many times. The rearrangement links TRBV7-2 to TRBJ2-3; D is unclear. This CDR3 comprises 15 residues. Deletions cut 0 bases from V and 2 bases from J, with 9 bases between. CDR1 is SGHTA, CDR2 FQGNSA, per germline. The CDR3 DNA reads TGTGCCAGCAGCTTAGCCAGGACGGCCACAGATACGCAGTATTTT. Translated, it gives CASSLARTATDTQYF.

A remark on this clonotype: An end of the junction does not agree with germline; a read error may underlie this. The chain carries TRBV6-6 and TRBJ1-3; D may be TRBD1 (6 bases). The CDR3 extends over 16 amino acids. Germline V gene lookup returns CDR1 MNHNY and CDR2 SVGAGI (reference sequence). The CDR3 DNA reads TGTGTCAGCAGCAGGGGACGCGGGGAGGGTGGAAACACCATATATTTT. It codes for CVSSRGRGEGGNTIYF.

The chain links TRBV12-3 or TRBV12-4 to TRBJ1-1; possibly TRBD1 for D (5 bases). The length of the CDR3 is 11 residues. V was clipped by 10 bases and J by 5 bases, with 11 bases between them. Here the CDR3 DNA reads TGTGCCACCGGGGCGCGGACTGAAGCTTTCTTT. The encoded protein is CATGARTEAFF.

The genes are TRBV27 and TRBJ2-3; 7 bases agree with TRBD2. From germline, CDR1 is MNHEY and CDR2 SMNVEV (reference sequence). J gave up 2 bases and V 5 bases, and 4 bases lay outside the gene matches. The CDR3 extends over 14 amino acids. The CDR3 nucleotides are TGTGCCAGCAGTACGGGGGGATTCACAGATACGCAGTATTTT. It yields the protein CASSTGGFTDTQYF.

The rearrangement uses TRBV6-6 and TRBJ2-1, with 10 nucleotides matching TRBD2. This CDR3 is built from 15 residues. The V and J ends lost 6 bases and 7 bases, in that order; junction bases with no gene match: 9. Germline lookup yields CDR1 MNHNY and CDR2 SVGAGI (reference sequence). CDR3 bases: TGTGCCAGCAGCTCGAGCGGGGGGGCATTAAATGAGCAGTTCTTC. Residues: CASSSSGGALNEQFF.

Many counts were recorded for this clonotype. This chain uses TRBV7-2 with TRBJ2-1; D is uncertain. Germline-derived CDR1 and CDR2 are SGHTA and FQGNSA. V was shortened by 0 bases and J by 10 bases, with 4 bases between the two germline ends. The CDR3 has 11 amino acids. In nucleotides, the CDR3 is TGTGCCAGCAGCTTAGCCTACGAGCAGTTCTTC. This gives the protein CASSLAYEQFF.

The CDR3 sequence: CSVVGSYGYTF. For the CDR3, the DNA is TGCAGCGTTGTGGGCAGCTATGGCTACACCTTC. The rearrangement uses TRBV29-1 and TRBJ1-2; no definite D call. CDR1 and CDR2 from the germline V gene are SQVTM and ANQGSEA. This CDR3 has 11 amino acids. V was shortened by 4 bases and J by 4 bases, with 7 bases between the two germline ends. The full variable domain, rest sourced from reference TRBV29-1 and TRBJ1-2, is SAVISQKPSRDICQRGTSLTIQCQVDSQVTMMFWYRQQPGQSLTLIATANQGSEATYESGFVIDKFPISRPNLTFSTLTVSNMSPEDSSIYLCSVVGSYGYTFGSGTRLTVV.

This clonotype was observed at least ten times. This chain joins TRBV7-9 and TRBJ1-1; tentative D call: TRBD1 (6 bases). Germline CDR1 is SEHNR and CDR2 is FQNEAQ (reference sequence). The CDR3 extends over 16 amino acids. Trimming took 0 bases from V and 3 from J, leaving 14 bases between them. CDR3 protein: CASSLARRAGDTEAFF. The CDR3, as DNA: TGTGCCAGCAGCTTAGCGCGAAGGGCAGGGGACACTGAAGCTTTCTTT.

The table lists this clonotype with many counts. V gene TRBV4-1 combines with J gene TRBJ2-3, with 12 bases matching TRBD2. CDR1 MGHRA and CDR2 YSYEKL come from the germline V gene. This CDR3 has 17 residues. Losses at the gene ends were 4 bases for V and 3 bases for J; bases not matched to a gene: 8. In DNA, the CDR3 is TGCGCCAGCAGCCTTACTAGCGGGGGGATAAGTACAGATACGCAGTATTTT. Translating it yields CASSLTSGGISTDTQYF.

This chain links TRBV23-1 with TRBJ2-3, with D perhaps matching TRBD1 (5 bases). TRBV23-1 is an ORF, with its function uncertain. Trimming cost V 0 bases and J 2 bases, with 18 bases left between them. The CDR3 consists of 18 residues. Written as DNA, the CDR3 is TGCGCCAGCAGTCAATCGGGCAGGGCTGAAGGAAACACAGATACGCAGTATTTT. It encodes CASSQSGRAEGNTDTQYF.

This clonotype was counted at least ten times. The gene calls are TRBV7-8 and TRBJ2-2; 7 bases agree with TRBD1. The V gene end was trimmed by 8 bases and the J gene end by 4 bases; junction bases not matched to a gene: 10. This CDR3 is 15 amino acids long. Germline V gene data show CDR1 as SGHVS and CDR2 as FQNEAQ. The CDR3 here is CASVPGRGSTGELFF. CDR3 DNA sequence: TGTGCCAGCGTCCCGGGCAGGGGGTCCACCGGGGAGCTGTTTTTT. Variable domain in full (rest from reference TRBV7-8 and TRBJ2-2): GAGVSQSPRYKVAKRGQDVALRCDPISGHVSLFWYQQALGQGPEFLTYFQNEAQLDKSGLPSDRFFAERPEGSVSTLKIQRTQQEDSAVYLCASVPGRGSTGELFFGEGSRLTVL.